Listed below are T cell receptor beta chains from one sample, sequenced in a study of blood T cells in healthy people across ages. TCRdb redid the calling of the 5' RACE reads with MiXCR, one entry per CDR3 protein. The table lists fewer than 2,000,000 distinct CDR3 sequences, roughly a third of them singletons, with around 11% in the top ten. Sequenced sample: blood. The receptors come from a woman in her thirties in good health. Both conserved end residues are part of each CDR3. A D gene is named only where the DNA matches it firmly. Some rows have no size entry. The others give once, few or many, or a class for an expanded clone.

D,J,V,size,CDR3,DNA
TRBD2,TRBJ2-3,TRBV7-2,many,CASSFGGGAADTQYF,TGTGCCAGCAGCTTCGGGGGGGGCGCGGCAGATACGCAGTATTTT
-,TRBJ2-7,TRBV7-2,-,CASSSNPPSSYNEQYF,TGTGCCAGCAGCTCCAACCCACCCAGCTCCTACAATGAGCAGTACTTC
TRBD1,TRBJ2-7,TRBV28,-,CASNMDRGGYEQYF,TGTGCCAGCAATATGGACAGGGGAGGGTACGAGCAGTACTTC
TRBD1,TRBJ2-3,TRBV4-1,few,CASSQAVRGRDTQYF,TGCGCCAGCAGCCAAGCTGTCAGGGGGCGCGATACGCAGTATTTT
-,TRBJ2-1,TRBV24-1,-,CATSTSRGAEGAQGEQFF,TGTGCCACCAGTACCTCTCGAGGGGCGGAGGGGGCACAAGGGGAGCAGTTCTTC
TRBD2,TRBJ2-4,TRBV7-8,few,CASSLSLAGDPEYIQYF,TGTGCCAGCAGCTTAAGTCTAGCGGGAGATCCGGAATACATTCAGTACTTC
-,TRBJ2-7,TRBV20-1,few,CSARLAPRSVEQYF,TGCAGTGCTAGACTAGCCCCGAGAAGTGTCGAGCAGTACTTC
-,TRBJ2-7,TRBV27,-,CVSSSISYEQYF,TGTGTCAGCAGTTCTATCTCCTACGAGCAGTACTTC
TRBD1,TRBJ2-7,TRBV9,-,CASSVGEGQAGKQYF,TGTGCCAGCAGCGTAGGCGAAGGACAGGCAGGAAAGCAGTACTTC
-,TRBJ2-3,TRBV7-9,-,CASRGGQRTSTDTQYF,TGTGCCAGCAGGGGCGGGCAGCGTACTAGCACAGATACGCAGTATTTT
-,TRBJ2-5,TRBV11-1,-,CASSAGAGARETQYF,TGTGCCAGCAGCGCGGGGGCAGGGGCCCGGGAGACCCAGTACTTC
-,TRBJ2-7,TRBV4-1,many,CASSQENSGFSYEQYF,TGCGCCAGCAGCCAAGAAAATTCCGGGTTCTCCTACGAGCAGTACTTC
-,TRBJ1-5,TRBV20-1,-,CSAQVTTQGQPQHF,TGCAGTGCGCAAGTGACGACACAAGGTCAGCCCCAGCATTTT
-,TRBJ2-5,TRBV5-6,-,CASSPKQAREETQYF,TGTGCCAGCAGCCCCAAGCAGGCGAGGGAGGAGACCCAGTACTTC
TRBD2,TRBJ2-5,TRBV5-1,-,CASSAGGPGKTQYF,TGCGCCAGCTCAGCGGGGGGGCCTGGGAAGACCCAGTACTTC
-,TRBJ1-5,TRBV7-2,-,CASSLEGRSQPQHF,TGTGCCAGCAGCTTAGAGGGGAGGTCTCAGCCCCAGCATTTT
-,TRBJ2-3,TRBV19,-,CASSGHILTDTQYF,TGTGCCAGTAGTGGACACATACTAACAGATACGCAGTATTTT
TRBD1,TRBJ1-2,TRBV20-1,once,CSASKAGTGSYGYTF,TGCAGTGCTTCAAAAGCCGGGACAGGATCCTATGGCTACACCTTC
-,TRBJ2-3,TRBV5-1,-,CASGVASSTDTQYF,TGCGCCAGCGGTGTGGCGTCTAGCACAGATACGCAGTATTTT
TRBD1,TRBJ1-2,TRBV27,-,CASSRTGTGFSGDGYTF,TGTGCCAGCAGCCGCACCGGGACAGGGTTTTCGGGGGATGGCTACACCTTC
TRBD2,TRBJ2-7,TRBV9,-,CASSVEPSGSNEQYF,TGTGCCAGCAGCGTAGAACCTAGCGGGAGTAACGAGCAGTACTTC
-,TRBJ2-5,TRBV3-1,few,CASSQGLGGRETQYF,TGTGCCAGCAGCCAAGGACTGGGGGGCCGAGAGACCCAGTACTTC
TRBD1,TRBJ2-1,TRBV20-1,few,CSATPLTGGIYNEQFF,TGCAGTGCAACTCCCCTCACAGGGGGAATCTACAATGAGCAGTTCTTC
-,TRBJ1-1,TRBV6-1,-,CASSHPGATEAFF,TGTGCCAGCTCCCATCCAGGGGCTACTGAGGCTTTCTTT
TRBD1,TRBJ1-2,TRBV7-3,few,CASSMGQALGYTF,TGTGCCAGCAGCATGGGACAGGCTTTAGGCTACACCTTC
-,TRBJ2-6,TRBV28,-,CASSPPSGSGANVLTF,TGTGCCAGCAGCCCCCCATCGGGCTCTGGGGCCAACGTCCTGACTTTC
-,TRBJ2-2,TRBV20-1,-,CSASGPFGGELFF,TGCAGTGCTTCTGGACCTTTTGGCGGGGAGCTGTTTTTT
TRBD2,TRBJ2-7,TRBV6-2/TRBV6-3,-,CASSYSAGLADEQYF,TGTGCCAGCAGTTACTCGGCGGGACTAGCGGACGAGCAGTACTTC
TRBD2,TRBJ2-3,TRBV5-1,-,CASGRGERTDTQYF,TGCGCCAGCGGTCGGGGGGAACGCACAGATACGCAGTATTTT
TRBD2,TRBJ2-1,TRBV3-1,-,CASSHSVAGGANEQFF,TGTGCCAGCAGCCATAGCGTAGCGGGGGGGGCAAATGAGCAGTTCTTC
TRBD1,TRBJ2-7,TRBV5-4,-,CASSSTVGGTGAYEQYF,TGTGCCAGCAGCTCTACTGTTGGTGGGACAGGGGCCTACGAGCAGTACTTC